A single sample gave rise to the 18 T cell receptor beta chains below, sequenced in a study of shared clonotypes between healthy human individuals. TCRdb keeps only in-frame clones here, not all; method: immunoSEQ multiplex PCR. The sample contains around 2.5 million clones, 93% of which appear only once. The source material was naive CD4+ T cells from PBMCs. Subset defined: CD45RA+ positively selected. These receptor sequences come from a man younger than 35 in good health. Some clones in this sample may be carry-over from other donors' samples.

CDR3 region: CASSPRPPGAYKGTDTQYF. For the CDR3, the DNA is TGTGCCAGCAGCCCCAGACCCCCAGGGGCGTATAAGGGGACAGATACGCAGTATTTT. The chain joins TRBV9 to TRBJ2-3; a possible D gene is TRBD1 (6 bases). CDR1 SGDLS and CDR2 YYNGEE come from the germline V gene. This CDR3 spans 19 amino acids. With 4 bases removed from V and 3 bases from J, the gap between germline ends came to 27 bases.

V usage is TRBV6-5 and J usage is TRBJ1-4; perhaps TRBD1 as D (5 bases). Germline CDR1 is MNHEY and CDR2 is SVGAGI. V lost 6 bases to trimming and J lost 6 bases, with 17 bases between them. This CDR3 is built from 15 residues. CDR3 bases: TGTGCCAGCAGGCGGGACCACTCAACCGATGAAAAACTGTTTTTT. It is translated as CASRRDHSTDEKLFF.

The chain employs TRBV7-6 and TRBJ2-1; 10 bases match TRBD2. Germline values: CDR1 SGHVS, CDR2 FNYEAQ. The CDR3 runs to 15 residues. The V and J ends lost 5 bases and 6 bases, in that order; junction bases with no gene match: 7. CDR3 in DNA: TGTGCCAGCAGCGACGGACTAGCGGATCGCAATGAGCAGTTCTTC. Amino acid sequence: CASSDGLADRNEQFF. Full variable domain (rest looked up from reference TRBV7-6 and TRBJ2-1): GAGVSQSPRYKVTKRGQDVALRCDPISGHVSLYWYRQALGQGPEFLTYFNYEAQQDKSGLPNDRFSAERPEGSISTLTIQRTEQRDSAMYRCASSDGLADRNEQFFGPGTRLTVL.

CDR3 amino acids: CASSFRLAGDTDTQYF. CDR3 coding DNA: TGTGCCAGCAGTTTCCGACTAGCGGGAGACACAGATACGCAGTATTTT. The chain couples TRBV28 to TRBJ2-3; TRBD2 agrees at 12 bases. Trimming took 3 bases from V and 2 from J; bases not matched to a gene: 3. In germline, CDR1 is MDHEN, CDR2 SYDVKM. The CDR3 contains 16 residues.

The chain combines TRBV5-4 with TRBJ2-5; 7 bases agree with TRBD2. V lost 4 bases to trimming and J lost 5 bases; unmatched junction nucleotides: 17. Germline CDR1 is SGHNT and CDR2 is YYREEE (reference sequence). The CDR3 runs to 17 residues. CDR3 DNA sequence: TGTGCCAGCAGCCGCCGGGTGGGCGCAGGGCGGGGGGAGACCCAGTACTTC. This codes for CASSRRVGAGRGETQYF.

This chain uses TRBV7-9 with TRBJ1-5; D might be TRBD1 (5 bases). The CDR3 is 15 amino acids. Looked up from germline, CDR1 is SEHNR and CDR2 is FQNEAQ (reference sequence). Trimming took off 1 base at V and 11 bases at J, with 18 bases between the two ends. CDR3 amino acids: CASSLGSGGGGSQHF. The DNA for the CDR3 is TGTGCCAGCAGCTTAGGTTCGGGGGGTGGCGGATCCCAGCATTTT.

Worth noting for this clone: Other DNA variants within this sample encode the same CDR3. The CDR3 bases are TGTGCCAGCTCACCAGGGCTAGCGGGAGCAGATACGCAGTATTTT. Translating gives CASSPGLAGADTQYF. The chain has TRBV18 and TRBJ2-3, with 10 positions matching TRBD2. V shed 2 bases and J 4 bases; nucleotides not matched to a gene: 3. Per germline, CDR1 KGHSH and CDR2 LQKENI. The length of the CDR3 is 15 residues.

The V and J genes are TRBV28 and TRBJ2-2; 10 nucleotides align to TRBD1. Looked up from germline, CDR1 is MDHEN and CDR2 is SYDVKM. V shed 7 bases, J shed 4 bases, and the junction held 9 bases outside the gene matches. CDR3 size: 16 residues. CDR3 amino acids: CASNSRDRGITGELFF. CDR3 bases: TGTGCCAGCAACTCCCGGGACAGGGGAATCACCGGGGAGCTGTTTTTT.

The V gene is TRBV5-6, the J gene TRBJ2-2; no clear D. With 2 bases removed from V and 7 bases from J, the gap between germline ends came to 15 bases. CDR1 and CDR2 (germline): SGHDT, YYEEEE. The CDR3 loop spans 15 amino acids. The chain's CDR3 is CASSFRRMVFGELFF. For the CDR3, the DNA is TGTGCCAGCAGCTTCCGAAGGATGGTATTCGGGGAGCTGTTTTTT.

This chain uses TRBV11-2 with TRBJ1-4; no firm D call. CDR1 SGHAT and CDR2 FQNNGV come from the germline V gene. The CDR3 sequence is 14 residues long. Trimming left V 3 bases short and J 3 bases short, with 8 bases between. The DNA for the CDR3 is TGTGCCAGCAGCTTGGGGAGATCTAATGAAAAACTGTTTTTT. Protein: CASSLGRSNEKLFF.

DNA of the CDR3: TGTGCCAGCAGCGGGGGACTAACGGGAGAGACCCAGTACTTC. This translates into CASSGGLTGETQYF. The rearrangement joins TRBV9 to TRBJ2-5; 7 bases agree with TRBD2. V shed 3 bases and J 4 bases; nucleotides not matched to a gene: 6. The germline V gene encodes CDR1 SGDLS and CDR2 YYNGEE. The CDR3 is 14 amino acids. Full variable domain (remainder filled in from reference TRBV9 and TRBJ2-5): DSGVTQTPKHLITATGQRVTLRCSPRSGDLSVYWYQQSLDQGLQFLIQYYNGEERAKGNILERFSAQQFPDLHSELNLSSLELGDSALYFCASSGGLTGETQYFGPGTRLLVL.

The chain couples TRBV14 to TRBJ1-1, with D unclear. The length of the CDR3 is 14 residues. Trimming removed 1 base at V and 4 bases at J, with 10 bases between. The germline V gene has CDR1 SGHDN and CDR2 FVKESK. CDR3 sequence reads: CASSQVGGSTEAFF. CDR3 nucleotide sequence: TGTGCCAGCAGCCAAGTTGGAGGGAGCACTGAAGCTTTCTTT. The full variable domain, completed using reference TRBV14 and TRBJ1-1, is EAGVTQFPSHSVIEKGQTVTLRCDPISGHDNLYWYRRVMGKEIKFLLHFVKESKQDESGMPNNRFLAERTGGTYSTLKVQPAELEDSGVYFCASSQVGGSTEAFFGQGTRLTVV.

The chain uses TRBV27 and TRBJ2-1, with D hard to call. The CDR3 length is 13 residues. Germline assignment: CDR1 MNHEY and CDR2 SMNVEV (reference sequence). Trimming removed 2 bases from V and 8 bases from J, with 10 bases in between. The CDR3 here is CASSLRSSDEQFF. CDR3 nucleotide sequence: TGTGCCAGCAGTTTACGGTCCAGCGATGAGCAGTTCTTC.

The V gene is TRBV6-1, the J gene TRBJ1-6, with D unclear. The V and J ends lost 6 bases and 3 bases respectively, with 6 bases between them. CDR3 size: 13 residues. Per the germline V gene, CDR1 is MNHNS and CDR2 is SASEGT. In DNA, the CDR3 is TGTGCCAGCAGGGCTTACTATAATTCACCCCTCCACTTT. Its translation is CASRAYYNSPLHF.

The gene calls are TRBV4-2 and TRBJ1-2; possible D gene TRBD1, 6 bases. The CDR3 contains 17 residues. V was shortened by 1 base and J by 6 bases, with 21 bases between the two germline ends. Per the germline V gene, CDR1 is LGHNA and CDR2 is YNFKEQ. CDR3 in DNA: TGTGCCAGCAGCCAAGTGGGGAATTTGGGGGGCTCGGATGGCTACACCTTC. Translated, it gives CASSQVGNLGGSDGYTF.

V and J are TRBV2 and TRBJ1-4, with 9 bases identical to TRBD1. The V gene's germline CDR1 is SNHLY and CDR2 FYNNEI. Trimming at V came to 6 bases and at J to 8 bases, leaving 10 bases not matched to a gene. This CDR3 has 15 residues. CDR3 in DNA: TGTGCCAGCAGGGGGGACAGGGCAGGCAACGAAAAACTGTTTTTT. It is translated as CASRGDRAGNEKLFF.

The chain carries TRBV18 and TRBJ2-3; TRBD1 aligns across 9 bases. The CDR3 runs 17 residues. Per the germline V gene, CDR1 is KGHSH and CDR2 is LQKENI. With V trimmed by 3 bases and J by 3 bases, 10 bases remained unmatched. The CDR3 region has the DNA TGTGCCAGCTCACCGAGCGGGACAGGGTTGTGGACAGATACGCAGTATTTT. It specifies CASSPSGTGLWTDTQYF.

J is TRBJ2-1 and V is TRBV11-3, with 8 bases that match TRBD2. Looked up from germline, CDR1 is SGHNT and CDR2 is YENEEA. The CDR3 is 14 amino acids. After removal of 4 bases from V and 15 bases from J, the junction contained 14 bases not matched to a gene. In DNA form, the CDR3 reads TGTGCCAGCAGCTCACCCGCTAGCGGGTTCCGTCTGTTCTTC. This encodes CASSSPASGFRLFF.